The rows below give T cell receptor beta chains drawn from one sample of a study of blood T cell repertoires in COVID-19. Profiled with immunoSEQ multiplex PCR; TCRdb holds only in-frame clones, not every one. The sample gives about 230,000 clones, approximately 83% of which show up once; around 25% is in the top ten. The source material was peripheral blood. The receptor source for this set is a man aged 35 to 55 with acute or convalescent COVID-19. CDR3s leave out the opening cysteine and the closing phenylalanine or tryptophan. The size entry is marked missing in some rows and otherwise reads once, few, many or a size class.

TRBJ2-6,few,TRBV14,ASSRLAGGPPGANVLT
TRBJ2-7,.,TRBV3-1/TRBV3-2,ASSQYGEQY
TRBJ1-4,once,TRBV6-1,ASSAYVGRTGQREKLF
TRBJ2-5,.,TRBV10-3,AISESAGGTQY
TRBJ2-2,.,TRBV5-1,ASSLAGGVGTGELF
TRBJ2-5,.,TRBV10-3,AISRGLGQGETQY
TRBJ2-1,.,TRBV6-2/TRBV6-3,ASSYPLASSYNEQF
TRBJ2-1,.,TRBV10-3,AISEADWNEQF
TRBJ2-7,.,TRBV10-3,AISESFEGSEQY
TRBJ1-1,.,TRBV5-4,ASSRDTMNTEAF
TRBJ2-7,few,TRBV5-4,ASSPGTGGLNEQY
TRBJ2-7,.,TRBV7-9,ASSLDGGLYEQY
TRBJ1-6,.,TRBV7-8,ASSLQGDSPLH
TRBJ1-1,.,TRBV5-4,ASSLDRVSEAF
TRBJ1-5,.,TRBV18,ASSLSQGGISNQPQH
TRBJ1-2,.,TRBV6-2/TRBV6-3,ASSYGAGRAGGYT
TRBJ2-1,once,TRBV5-1,ASSLAGVPEQF
TRBJ2-7,.,TRBV6-2/TRBV6-3,ASSYSTSGSYEQY
TRBJ2-7,.,TRBV29-1,SAGLAATYEQY
TRBJ1-2,.,TRBV10-2,ASSDRTGTGALYGYT
TRBJ1-2,.,TRBV27,ASSFRDRLSYGYT
TRBJ2-2,.,TRBV9,ASSVTSLGGNTGELF
TRBJ2-7,few,TRBV2,ASTPGLARYEQY
TRBJ2-7,.,TRBV30,AWSVRLAETYEQY
TRBJ2-7,.,TRBV5-4,ASSRGQGASYEQY
TRBJ2-1,few,TRBV7-2,ASSFQRGSERF
TRBJ2-1,.,TRBV12-3/TRBV12-4,ASSLVAVGDGL
TRBJ1-2,.,TRBV30,AWSRTGGSPVSGYT
TRBJ1-2,.,TRBV21-1,ATRTQGGNYGYT